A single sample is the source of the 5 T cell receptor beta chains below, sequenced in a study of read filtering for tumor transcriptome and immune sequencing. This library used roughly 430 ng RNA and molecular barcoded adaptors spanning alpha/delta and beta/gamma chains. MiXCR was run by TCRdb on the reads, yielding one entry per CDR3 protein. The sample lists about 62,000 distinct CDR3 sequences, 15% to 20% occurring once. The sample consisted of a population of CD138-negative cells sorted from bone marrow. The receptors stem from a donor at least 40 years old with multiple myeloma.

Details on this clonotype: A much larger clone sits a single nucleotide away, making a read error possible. The CDR3 spells CASGMTSGYNQPQHF. The CDR3 DNA sequence: TGTGCCAGTGGTATGACCTCGGGATACAATCAGCCCCAGCATTTT. The chain couples TRBV19 to TRBJ1-5; D not certain. Germline loops: CDR1 LNHDA, CDR2 SQIVND (reference sequence). This CDR3 spans 15 amino acids.

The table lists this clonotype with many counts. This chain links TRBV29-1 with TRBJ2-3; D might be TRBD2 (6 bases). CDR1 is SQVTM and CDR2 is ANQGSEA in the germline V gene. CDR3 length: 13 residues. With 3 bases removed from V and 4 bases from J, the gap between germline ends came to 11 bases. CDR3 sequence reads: CSVDTGASDTQYF. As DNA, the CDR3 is TGCAGCGTTGATACGGGAGCCTCAGATACGCAGTATTTT.

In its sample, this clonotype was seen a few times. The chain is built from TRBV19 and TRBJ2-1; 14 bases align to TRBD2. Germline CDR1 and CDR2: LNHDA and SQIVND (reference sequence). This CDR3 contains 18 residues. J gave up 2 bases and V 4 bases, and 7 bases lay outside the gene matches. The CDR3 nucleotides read TGTGCCAGTAGTACCGGGACTAGCGGGAGTAGGACCTACAATGAGCAGTTCTTC. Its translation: CASSTGTSGSRTYNEQFF.

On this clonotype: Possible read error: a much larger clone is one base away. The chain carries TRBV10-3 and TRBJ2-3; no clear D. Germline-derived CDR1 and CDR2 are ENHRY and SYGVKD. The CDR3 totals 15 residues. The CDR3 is CATSEGGPDTDTQYF. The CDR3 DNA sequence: TGTGCCACCAGTGAAGGTGGTCCGGACACAGATACGCAGTATTTT.

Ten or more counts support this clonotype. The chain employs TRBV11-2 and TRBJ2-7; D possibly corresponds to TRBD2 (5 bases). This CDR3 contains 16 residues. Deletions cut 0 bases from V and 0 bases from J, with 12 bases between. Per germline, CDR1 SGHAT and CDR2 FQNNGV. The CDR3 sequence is CASSLDLTRTSYEQYF. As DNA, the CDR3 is TGTGCCAGCAGCTTAGACCTTACTAGAACCTCCTACGAGCAGTACTTC.